This T cell receptor (beta chain) derives from a study of early T cells in non-severe SARS-CoV-2 infection. About the study: Investigators sequenced bulk RNA drawn from unsorted whole blood, and chains remained unpaired. General study points: The study's VDJdb matching favored anti-spike CD8 responses and missed private and CD4 specificities.

The CDR3 has 15 amino acids. The ends lost 5 bases at V and 5 bases at J; junction bases unmatched: 9. Germline V gene sequence: CDR1 DFQATT, CDR2 SNEGSKA (reference sequence). This clonotype was counted between two and nine times. The antigen is not known. Researchers attached unique molecular identifiers to individual cDNA molecules. TCRdb reprocessed the 5' RACE reads via MiXCR and lists one record per CDR3 protein. The data show 95,000 to 100,000 distinct CDR3 sequences, about 11% seen once. This chain links TRBV20-1 with TRBJ2-1; 10 nucleotides agree with TRBD1. The sequencing sample was made of whole blood. The TCR originated in an adult who was a healthcare worker with PCR-confirmed SARS-CoV-2 infection or an uninfected control (not recorded which). In nucleotides, the CDR3 is TGCAGTGCTCAGGACCGGGACAGGGGTGACAATGAGCAGTTCTTC. Translating it yields CSAQDRDRGDNEQFF.